A single TCR beta chain is shown here with its context. There is no known antigen for this receptor. Base qualities are not recorded, but no much larger clone differs from it by a single base. What this sample's treatment or condition label stands for: live attenuated yellow fever vaccine strain. Two biological replicates of bulk PBMCs were collected at each blood-draw timepoint. PBMCs were isolated from peripheral blood using a standard Ficoll-Paque protocol. RNA was extracted with TriZol from bulk PBMCs, CD4 and CD8 fractions, and dextramer-positive and dextramer-negative fractions. TCR cDNA was made using 5'RACE template switching, a step that added a universal primer site and unique molecular identifiers. Priming of cDNA synthesis was performed from both the TCR alpha and TCR beta constant segments. Libraries were amplified in two PCR steps, with sample barcodes and sequencing adapters added in the second step. Sequencing of libraries was done on Illumina HiSeq 2500 (2x100 bp) or NovaSeq (2x150 bp). From the authors' description of their analysis: Reads were demultiplexed and collapsed into UMI consensus sequences with MIGEC, and V(D)J alignment was performed with MiXCR. Clonotypes responding to the vaccine were identified with edgeR on replicate PBMC samples, with the criteria of FDR below 0.01 and a log2 fold change above 5 up to day 15. Bulk clonotypes were assigned CD4 or CD8 identity according to which sequenced CD4 or CD8 repertoire held them at higher abundance. Through fastp at Q25 and MiXCR, TCRdb rebuilt clones from the public reads, retaining in-frame beta chains. Rows matching on CDR3 protein sequence are summarized as one entry with the most common DNA and genes. The V and J calls and clone size come from TCRdb's table, not from the authors' own analysis. The sample includes 350,000 or so distinct CDR3 sequences, with around 8.1% observed a single time. Around 17% of the sample rests with the top ten.

The CDR3 goes from the cysteine to the phenylalanine over 16 residues. Only CDR3 DNA remains: 48 bases, in frame from the first base. For CDR1 and CDR2, the germline V gene lists LGHNA and YSLEER. The junction shows trimming of 4 bases on V and 3 bases on J, and the gene matches do not reach 6 bases of it. The sample belongs to a study of T cells after yellow fever vaccination (dated by TCRdb to between 2018 and 2021). General notes on the study: The SMART-Seq v4 Ultra Low Input RNA kit was used to prepare libraries from fractions with low cell numbers. Two healthy male donors, one aged 18 to 30 and one aged 30 to 40 years, were included in the cohort. To follow T-cell clones before and after both primary and booster YFV17D yellow fever vaccination, bulk TCR alpha and beta repertoires underwent longitudinal sequencing. Blood was collected at multiple timepoints before and after primary and secondary immunization, and bulk PBMC replicates and cell subsets were isolated. Broader findings and caveats from the paper: After the booster, most of the clones that had expanded following primary vaccination were detected again (around 95% of CD4 and around 90% of CD8), which suggests that memory was broadly maintained. The study included only two donors, which limits how far the findings can be generalized. Computational filtering was needed because FACS-sorted repertoires could contain abundant contaminating clonotypes from the bulk population. A small fraction of clonotypes appeared in both the CD4 and CD8 compartments, likely as a result of convergent recombination. Compared with the primary T-cell response, the secondary T-cell response was faster but weaker, reaching its peak on day 5 rather than on day 15.

This material consisted of PBMCs, taken more than 40 days after the first yellow fever vaccination. Recombination linked TRBV4-3 to TRBJ2-7; 13 of the junction bases match TRBD2. The TCR comes from a young man who received the YFV17D yellow fever vaccine. The CDR3 region reads CASSRSGTSGDYEQYF. The nucleotides read TGCGCCAGCAGCCGGTCCGGGACTAGCGGGGACTACGAGCAGTACTTC.